What follows are 3 T cell receptor beta chains derived from one specimen sequenced in a study of CD8+CD57+ T cells in acquired aplastic anemia. According to the study, genomic DNA was the template for TCR beta VDJ and CDR3 profiling. MiXCR was run by TCRdb on the reads, yielding one entry per CDR3 protein. The sample lists about 190,000 distinct CDR3 sequences, 64% occurring once. Sequences were obtained from sorted CD4+, CD8+, or CD8+CD57+ T cells (not recorded which) from PBMCs. The receptor source for this set is a human donor with severe aplastic anemia or a healthy control (not recorded which).

The chain links TRBV19 to TRBJ2-6; D ambiguous. From germline, CDR1 is LNHDA and CDR2 SQIVND (reference sequence). There are 15 residues in the CDR3. V was clipped by 2 bases and J by 0 bases, with 5 bases between them. The CDR3 DNA is TGTGCCAGTAGTATAATGATCTCTGGGGCCAACGTCCTGACTTTC. This translates into CASSIMISGANVLTF.

This clonotype was detected ten times or more. The chain is built from TRBV5-5 and TRBJ1-1, with D possibly matching TRBD1 (6 bases). From germline, CDR1 is SGHKS and CDR2 YYEKEE (reference sequence). The CDR3 loop spans 14 amino acids. Trimming took off 2 bases at V and 7 bases at J, with 15 bases between the two ends. The CDR3 is CASSLPDRSDEAFF. For the CDR3, the DNA is TGTGCCAGCAGCTTACCCGACAGGTCGGATGAAGCTTTCTTT. The full variable domain, completed using reference TRBV5-5 and TRBJ1-1, is DAGVTQSPTHLIKTRGQQVTLRCSPISGHKSVSWYQQVLGQGPQFIFQYYEKEERGRGNFPDRFSARQFPNYSSELNVNALLLGDSALYLCASSLPDRSDEAFFGQGTRLTVV.

This clonotype was recorded a few times. This chain uses TRBV30 with TRBJ1-3; 8 bases agree with TRBD1. Losses at the gene ends were 7 bases for V and 2 bases for J; bases not matched to a gene: 13. Germline V gene sequence: CDR1 GTSNPN, CDR2 SVGIG (reference sequence). The length of the CDR3 is 16 residues. The CDR3 is CASLFRDRSPGNTIYF. In nucleotides, the CDR3 is TGTGCCTCCCTGTTCCGGGACAGGTCCCCTGGAAACACCATATATTTT.